This TCR beta chain appears in the sequencing data of a study of molecular identifiers for immune sequencing clone quantification. Study background: For replicates, RNA isolated from roughly 21,000 or 96,000 naive CD8 cells was divided into five portions, of which four were sequenced.

Study conclusions and caveats: Clones that exceeded 20 RNA copies held over 99% of effector molecules, yet under 1% in naive cells. Underestimated sizes of highly expanded clones could result from identical TCR molecules that share a barcode.

This clonotype was found a few times. The antigen remains undetermined. This CDR3 comprises 15 residues. Per germline, CDR1 MDHEN and CDR2 SYDVKM. Trimming took 5 bases from V and 2 from J, leaving 16 bases between them. Bulk TCR libraries were made with methods that had been previously described and with listed TCR primers. TCRdb fed the PCR reads into MiXCR, producing one record per CDR3 protein. The sample has around 460,000 distinct CDR3 sequences, about 21% seen once. This clonotype was sampled from a human donor in good health. Some libraries in this study had Jurkat cell RNA spiked in. The chain has TRBV28 and TRBJ2-7; TRBD1 is a possible D gene (5 bases). The sequenced sample was naive CD8+ T cells from blood, with Jurkat cell RNA spiked in. Described subset: FACS-sorted CD8+CD4-CCR7+CD45RA+ naive T cells. CDR3 coding DNA: TGTGCCAGCAGTCTTCAGGGCAGCCAACCCTACGAGCAGTACTTC. Its protein product is CASSLQGSQPYEQYF.